These T cell receptor beta chains were read from a single sample in a study of blood T cell repertoires in COVID-19. Profiling relied on immunoSEQ multiplex PCR, and the TCRdb table lists in-frame clones only, not all of them. The repertoire holds more than 200,000 clones, with 88% as singletons. The sequencing input was peripheral blood. Receptor source: a woman aged 55 to 70 with acute or convalescent COVID-19. Each CDR3 is given with its conserved first and last residue. Fields, in order: J gene, D gene, V gene, CDR3 protein. D genes are given only for firm matches.

>TRBJ1-2|NA|TRBV6-5
CASTSSDYGYTF
>TRBJ1-4|NA|TRBV24-1
CATSEGGARDEKLFF
>TRBJ1-2|NA|TRBV15
CATSRPGQANYGYTF
>TRBJ2-1|TRBD2|TRBV5-1
CASTGTSGYNEQFF
>TRBJ2-7|TRBD1|TRBV6-2/TRBV6-3
CASSYSLPGGASYEQYF
>TRBJ1-6|NA|TRBV30
CAWSVTGTNNSPLHF
>TRBJ1-2|NA|TRBV20-1
CSAGGAGANYGYTF
>TRBJ1-5|TRBD1|TRBV18
CASSLGQGGQPQHF
>TRBJ2-5|NA|TRBV6-2/TRBV6-3
CASSPLRTAETQYF
>TRBJ1-2|TRBD1|TRBV5-1
CASSSGTGARDGYTF
>TRBJ1-1|TRBD1|TRBV19
CASTRTGQNTEAFF
>TRBJ2-1|TRBD1|TRBV29-1
CSGRQGAAYNEQFF
>TRBJ2-2|NA|TRBV7-9
CASSLGFDIWELFF
>TRBJ1-3|TRBD1|TRBV9
CASSVQGALSGNTIYF
>TRBJ2-5|NA|TRBV7-7
CASSLGQGTFRETQYF
>TRBJ2-3|TRBD2|TRBV9
CASSVVAGGADTQYF
>TRBJ1-2|NA|TRBV28
CASSLVAGNYGYTF
>TRBJ2-5|TRBD2|TRBV20-1
CSASKGAGGGSQETQYF
>TRBJ1-5|NA|TRBV6-5
CASTQGLNQPQHF
>TRBJ1-1|NA|TRBV18
CASSPGLVNTEAFF
>TRBJ2-7|TRBD2|TRBV28
CASRPQGGSSYEQYF
>TRBJ2-1|TRBD2|TRBV9
CASSARRSGPGLVLEQFF
>TRBJ2-7|TRBD2|TRBV9
CASSVELAGPEQYF
>TRBJ1-2|NA|TRBV19
CASSKRAAGTSYGYTF
>TRBJ2-7|TRBD2|TRBV10-1
CASMGLDPRGPYEQYF
>TRBJ2-3|TRBD2|TRBV11-3
CASSFAGESTDTQYF
>TRBJ1-3|NA|TRBV29-1
CSGRGTGNTIYF
>TRBJ2-3|TRBD2|TRBV5-1
CASSLAGGGTDTQYF
>TRBJ1-3|NA|TRBV6-6
CASSYRTGSGNTIYF
>TRBJ2-1|TRBD2|TRBV5-5
CASSLGAGTSGYNEQFF
>TRBJ1-3|TRBD1|TRBV27
CASRLQGASGNTIYF
>TRBJ1-5|NA|TRBV6-5
CASSTSSQGGQPQHF
>TRBJ1-1|NA|TRBV19
CASSIVGGFPEAFF
>TRBJ1-1|NA|TRBV7-2
CASSPSTPRNTEAFF
>TRBJ2-7|NA|TRBV3-1/TRBV3-2
CASSQEKDRDFSYEQYF
>TRBJ1-5|NA|TRBV6-2/TRBV6-3
CASSYLSSNQPQHF
>TRBJ2-3|TRBD2|TRBV5-1
CASSGVAGGRYF
>TRBJ2-5|TRBD2|TRBV5-6
CASSLGTSGGLQETQYF
>TRBJ2-2|NA|TRBV19
CASMGRLTFDTGELFF
>TRBJ2-7|TRBD1|TRBV5-4
CASRRTGGEQYF
>TRBJ2-6|NA|TRBV27
CASSYRPSGGANVLTF
>TRBJ1-4|TRBD1|TRBV6-5
CASTAGTATNEKLFF
>TRBJ1-2|TRBD1|TRBV30
CAWTSSAGQRNYGYTF
>TRBJ1-5|NA|TRBV19
CASSDQYQPQHF
>TRBJ2-6|TRBD1|TRBV5-4
CASSLGAGTGGGAGANVLTF
>TRBJ1-1|NA|TRBV6-1
CASSELFGGQSGTEAFF
>TRBJ2-4|NA|TRBV20-1
CSASVGGLAKNIQYF
>TRBJ1-2|NA|TRBV2
CASSSRRVGDYGYTF
>TRBJ2-1|TRBD2|TRBV3-1/TRBV3-2
CASSQDSRRGNEQFF
>TRBJ2-2|NA|TRBV2
CAIHLSGSATNTGELFF
>TRBJ2-2|NA|TRBV4-1
CASSQGTVNTGELFF
>TRBJ2-3|TRBD2|TRBV2
CASSGRGRLTDTQYF